This TCR beta chain was documented in a study of shared clonotypes between healthy human individuals. Study-wide context: Three plates each covered CD4 naive and memory; CD8 naive two, CD8 memory one.

Investigators divided CD4+ cells into CD45RA+ naive and CD45RA-negative memory subsets. V lost 5 bases, J lost 4 bases, and 14 bases lay in between. The length of the CDR3 is 14 residues. From germline, CDR1 is MDHEN and CDR2 SYDVKM. Assay runs were performed at deep level. Sequenced by immunoSEQ multiplex PCR; TCRdb stores in-frame clones only, minus some. The data contain about a million clones, 77% of them singletons. Sequencing input: memory CD4+ T cells from PBMCs. Subset reported: CD45RA-negative fraction. This clonotype was obtained from a man younger than 35 in good health. Some clones in this sample may be carry-over from other donors' samples. The chain is built from TRBV28 and TRBJ1-2, with TRBD1 as a possible D gene (5 bases). CDR3 bases: TGTGCCAGCAGTCTATCACCGGGGCTCTATGGCTACACCTTC. Translated, it gives CASSLSPGLYGYTF.